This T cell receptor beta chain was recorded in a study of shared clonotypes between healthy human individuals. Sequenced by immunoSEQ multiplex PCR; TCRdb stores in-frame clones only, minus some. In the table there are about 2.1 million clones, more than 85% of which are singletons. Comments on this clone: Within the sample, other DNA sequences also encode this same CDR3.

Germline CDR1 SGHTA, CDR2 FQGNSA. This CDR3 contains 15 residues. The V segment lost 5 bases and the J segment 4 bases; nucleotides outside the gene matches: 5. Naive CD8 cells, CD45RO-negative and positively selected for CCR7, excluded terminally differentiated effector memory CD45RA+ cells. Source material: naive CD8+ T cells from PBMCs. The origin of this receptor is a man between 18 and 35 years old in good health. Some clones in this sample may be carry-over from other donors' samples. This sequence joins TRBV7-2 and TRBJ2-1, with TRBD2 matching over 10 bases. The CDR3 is CASSLLLAGYNEQFF. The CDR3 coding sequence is TGTGCCAGCAGCCTACTACTAGCGGGGTACAATGAGCAGTTCTTC. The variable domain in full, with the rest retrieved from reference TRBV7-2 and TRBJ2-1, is GAGVSQSPSNKVTEKGKDVELRCDPISGHTALYWYRQSLGQGLEFLIYFQGNSAPDKSGLPSDRFSAERTGGSVSTLTIQRTQQEDSAVYLCASSLLLAGYNEQFFGPGTRLTVL.